Listed here are 7 T cell receptor beta chains from one sample, sequenced in a study of T cell responses to AZD1222 COVID-19 vaccine. The method was immunoSEQ multiplex PCR; TCRdb's version includes in-frame clones alone and lacks a portion of them. The table lists 54,000 or so clones, over 70% of them singletons, with approximately 5% in the top ten. Sample: peripheral blood, taken 28 days after the second AZD1222 dose. Receptor source: an adult who received the AZD1222 COVID-19 vaccine.

The chain has TRBV3-1 (or the pseudogene TRBV3-2) and TRBJ2-1; 9 bases line up with TRBD2. Germline CDR1 reads LGHDT; CDR2 reads YNNKEL (reference sequence). The CDR3 sequence is 14 residues long. V lost 1 base and J lost 9; bases outside the gene matches: 4. The CDR3 DNA reads TGTGCCAGCAGCCAAGTTGGGACTAGCAGTGAGCAGTTCTTC. Amino acids: CASSQVGTSSEQFF.

This clone is a singleton in its sample. This CDR3 reads CASSEAGRGAFF. CDR3 bases: TGTGCCAGCAGTGAAGCGGGACGGGGAGCTTTCTTT. This chain connects TRBV6-1 to TRBJ1-1; weak D call: TRBD1 (5 bases). Trimming stripped 0 bases from V and 10 bases from J, with 9 bases between. The CDR3 runs to 12 residues. Germline V gene data show CDR1 as MNHNS and CDR2 as SASEGT.

The chain uses TRBV10-3 and TRBJ1-5, with no clear D. This CDR3 has 16 amino acids. Looked up from germline, CDR1 is ENHRY and CDR2 is SYGVKD. V shed 5 bases and J shed 0 bases, with 14 bases lying between them. CDR3 nucleotide sequence: TGTGCCATCAGTATAGGAGGAGCTAATAGCAATCAGCCCCAGCATTTT. It specifies CAISIGGANSNQPQHF.

The chain has TRBV7-3 and TRBJ2-3, with D hard to call. Germline V gene lookup returns CDR1 SGHTA and CDR2 FQGTGA. V lost 5 bases and J 5 bases, leaving 11 bases between the germline ends. This CDR3 contains 13 residues. Written as DNA, the CDR3 is TGTGCCAGCAGCCCCACATCGAGAGATACGCAGTATTTT. Its translation: CASSPTSRDTQYF.

The rearrangement links TRBV7-8 to TRBJ2-1; 8 nucleotides align to TRBD1. The CDR3 is 13 residues long. The ends lost 4 bases at V and 12 bases at J; junction bases unmatched: 8. Looked up from germline, CDR1 is SGHVS and CDR2 is FQNEAQ. The CDR3 bases are TGTGCCAGCAGCTACGACAGGGGTGGATGGCAGTTCTTC. Translation: CASSYDRGGWQFF.

For the CDR3, the DNA is TGTGCCAGTACTCAGGGGATGAACACTGAAGCTTTCTTT. Translating gives CASTQGMNTEAFF. The rearrangement links TRBV19 to TRBJ1-1; tentatively, D is TRBD1 (6 bases). V lost 7 bases to trimming and J lost 0 bases, with 9 bases between them. This CDR3 region has 13 residues. In germline, CDR1 is LNHDA, CDR2 SQIVND (reference sequence).

The rearrangement uses TRBV2 and TRBJ2-7; D unclear. V lost 2 bases to trimming and J lost 3 bases, with 5 bases between them. Germline loops: CDR1 SNHLY, CDR2 FYNNEI. This CDR3 is built from 12 residues. Here the CDR3 DNA reads TGTGCCAGCAGTGAACTAGTCTACGAGCAGTACTTC. As protein: CASSELVYEQYF. Filled out from reference TRBV2 and TRBJ2-7, the complete variable domain reads EPEVTQTPSHQVTQMGQEVILRCVPISNHLYFYWYRQILGQKVEFLVSFYNNEISEKSEIFDDQFSVERPDGSNFTLKIRSTKLEDSAMYFCASSELVYEQYFGPGTRLTVT.